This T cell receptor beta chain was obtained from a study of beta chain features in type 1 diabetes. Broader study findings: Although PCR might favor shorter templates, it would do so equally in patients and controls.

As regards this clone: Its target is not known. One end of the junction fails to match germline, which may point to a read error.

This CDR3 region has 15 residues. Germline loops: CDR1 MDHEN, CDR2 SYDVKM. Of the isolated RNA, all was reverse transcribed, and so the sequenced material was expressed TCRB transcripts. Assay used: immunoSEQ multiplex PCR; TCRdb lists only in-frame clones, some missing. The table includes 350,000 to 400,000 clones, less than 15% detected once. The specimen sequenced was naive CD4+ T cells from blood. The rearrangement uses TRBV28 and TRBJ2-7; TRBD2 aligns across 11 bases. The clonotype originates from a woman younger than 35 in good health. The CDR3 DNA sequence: TGTGCCAGCAGCCCGACTAGCGGGATCTCCCACGAGCAGTACTTC. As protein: CASSPTSGISHEQYF.